This TCR beta chain derives from a study of blood T cells in healthy people across ages. Study results and limitations: The fall in TCR beta diversity per million T cells was roughly linear with age.

Isolation per sample recovered at least 7 million PBMCs. Per sample, no less than 6 micrograms of total RNA were extracted. A second about 6 to 11 cycle PCR used barcoded and J-beta primers. TCRdb called the 5' RACE reads again in MiXCR, with one record for every CDR3 protein. The table lists roughly 500,000 distinct CDR3 sequences, approximately 27% of them singletons, with around a sixth in the top ten. V shed 7 bases and J shed 1 base, with 20 bases lying between them. The CDR3 length is 15 residues. From germline, CDR1 is SQVTM and CDR2 ANQGSEA. This clonotype has ten or more counts. Its antigen is unidentified.

This chain uses TRBV29-1 with TRBJ2-7; D may match TRBD1 or TRBD2 (5 bases each). The source material was blood. The clonotype comes from a woman in her seventies in good health. CDR3 amino acids: CSATLGDRVSYEQYF. DNA of the CDR3: TGCAGCGCCACGCTTGGGGACCGAGTATCCTACGAGCAGTACTTC.